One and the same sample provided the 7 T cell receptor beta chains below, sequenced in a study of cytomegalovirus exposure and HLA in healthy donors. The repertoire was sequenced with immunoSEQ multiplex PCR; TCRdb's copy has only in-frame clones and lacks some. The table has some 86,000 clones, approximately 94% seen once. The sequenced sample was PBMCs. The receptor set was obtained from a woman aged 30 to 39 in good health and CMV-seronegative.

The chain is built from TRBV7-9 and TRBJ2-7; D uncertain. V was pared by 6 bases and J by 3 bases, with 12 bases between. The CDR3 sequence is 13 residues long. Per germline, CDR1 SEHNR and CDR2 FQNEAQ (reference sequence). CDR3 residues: CASRAPPYYEQYF. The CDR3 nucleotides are TGTGCCAGCAGAGCCCCTCCCTACTACGAGCAGTACTTC.

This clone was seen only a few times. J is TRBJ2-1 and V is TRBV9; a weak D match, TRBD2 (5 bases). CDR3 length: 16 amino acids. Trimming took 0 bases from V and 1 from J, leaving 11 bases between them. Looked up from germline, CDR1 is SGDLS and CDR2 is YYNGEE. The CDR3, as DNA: TGTGCCAGCAGCGTAGCCTCGGACTCGTCCTACAATGAGCAGTTCTTC. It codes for CASSVASDSSYNEQFF.

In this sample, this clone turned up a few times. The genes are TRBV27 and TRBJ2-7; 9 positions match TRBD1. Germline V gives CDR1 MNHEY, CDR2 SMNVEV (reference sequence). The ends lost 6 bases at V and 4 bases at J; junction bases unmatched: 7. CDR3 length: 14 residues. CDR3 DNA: TGTGCCAGCAGAGGGACAGGGTCAGTGTACGAGCAGTACTTC. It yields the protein CASRGTGSVYEQYF.

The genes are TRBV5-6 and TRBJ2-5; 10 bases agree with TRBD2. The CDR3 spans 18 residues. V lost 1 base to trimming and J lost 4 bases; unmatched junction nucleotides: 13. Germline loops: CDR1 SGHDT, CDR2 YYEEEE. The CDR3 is CASSLYASGRWGGETQYF. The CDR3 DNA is TGTGCCAGCAGCTTGTATGCTAGCGGGAGATGGGGGGGAGAGACCCAGTACTTC.

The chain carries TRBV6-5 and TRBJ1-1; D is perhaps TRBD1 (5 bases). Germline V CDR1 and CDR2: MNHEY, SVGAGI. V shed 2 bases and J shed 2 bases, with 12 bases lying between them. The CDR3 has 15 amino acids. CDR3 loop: CASSYRRGDNTEAFF. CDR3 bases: TGTGCCAGCAGTTACCGGCGGGGGGATAACACTGAAGCTTTCTTT.

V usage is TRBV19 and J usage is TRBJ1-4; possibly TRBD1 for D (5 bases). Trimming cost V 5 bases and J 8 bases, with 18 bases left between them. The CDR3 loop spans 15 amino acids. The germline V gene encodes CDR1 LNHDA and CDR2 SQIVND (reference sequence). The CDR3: CASSARQLLGEKLFF. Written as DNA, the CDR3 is TGTGCCAGTAGTGCAAGACAGCTTCTAGGGGAAAAACTGTTTTTT.

In DNA form, the CDR3 reads TGTGCCAGTAGTATAGACCCGCTTTCGGACAGGGGGCGAGGGAGCACAGATACGCAGTATTTT. Translating it yields CASSIDPLSDRGRGSTDTQYF. The chain uses TRBV19 and TRBJ2-3, with TRBD1 matching over 11 bases. CDR1 LNHDA and CDR2 SQIVND come from the germline V gene (reference sequence). V shed 0 bases and J 0 bases; nucleotides not matched to a gene: 14. This CDR3 has 21 residues.